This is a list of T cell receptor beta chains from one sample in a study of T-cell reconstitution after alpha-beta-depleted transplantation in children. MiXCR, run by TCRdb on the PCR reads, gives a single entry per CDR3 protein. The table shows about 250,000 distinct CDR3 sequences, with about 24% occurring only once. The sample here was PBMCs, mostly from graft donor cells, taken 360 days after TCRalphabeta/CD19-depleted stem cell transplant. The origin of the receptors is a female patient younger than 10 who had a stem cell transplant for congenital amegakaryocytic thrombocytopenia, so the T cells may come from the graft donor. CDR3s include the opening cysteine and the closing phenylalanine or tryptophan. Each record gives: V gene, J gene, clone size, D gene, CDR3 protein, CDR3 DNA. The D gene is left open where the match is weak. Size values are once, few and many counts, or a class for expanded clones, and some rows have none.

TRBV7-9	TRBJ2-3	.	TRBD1	CASSSTGSHTQYF	TGTGCCAGCAGCTCGACAGGGTCACATACGCAGTATTTT
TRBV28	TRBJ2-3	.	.	CASSLRLEDRQYF	TGTGCCAGCAGTTTACGTCTAGAGGACAGGCAGTATTTT
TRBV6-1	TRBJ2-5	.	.	CASSELGGWETQYF	TGTGCCAGCAGTGAACTCGGGGGTTGGGAGACCCAGTACTTC
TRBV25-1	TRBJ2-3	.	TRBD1	CASRTTGGGTDTQYF	TGTGCCAGCCGAACAACAGGGGGCGGCACAGATACGCAGTATTTT
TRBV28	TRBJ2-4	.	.	CASSGAALAKNIQYF	TGTGCCAGCAGTGGGGCCGCCCTAGCCAAAAACATTCAGTACTTC
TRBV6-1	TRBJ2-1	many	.	CASSRRKYNEQFF	TGTGCCAGCAGTCGCCGTAAATACAATGAGCAGTTCTTC
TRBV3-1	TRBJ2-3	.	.	CASSQVFTGSTDTQYF	TGTGCCAGCAGCCAAGTCTTCACAGGGAGCACAGATACGCAGTATTTT
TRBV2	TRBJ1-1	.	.	CASSDTRVTEAFF	TGTGCCAGCAGTGACACCAGGGTCACTGAAGCTTTCTTT
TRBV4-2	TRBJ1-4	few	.	CASSQARGGLISALFF	TGTGCCAGCAGCCAAGCCCGGGGGGGTTTGATATCAGCGCTGTTTTTT
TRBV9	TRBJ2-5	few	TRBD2	CASSVPPLAGLETQYF	TGTGCCAGCAGCGTTCCACCACTAGCGGGGTTGGAGACCCAGTACTTC
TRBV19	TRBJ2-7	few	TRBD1	CASSARDSHYEQYF	TGTGCCAGTAGTGCTCGGGACAGTCACTACGAGCAGTACTTC
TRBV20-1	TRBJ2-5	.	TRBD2	CSAPASGEETQYF	TGCAGTGCCCCCGCTAGCGGTGAAGAGACCCAGTACTTC
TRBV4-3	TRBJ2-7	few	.	CASSQEAVYGEQYF	TGCGCCAGCAGCCAAGAAGCCGTATACGGCGAGCAGTACTTC
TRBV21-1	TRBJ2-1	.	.	CASSKAVPGRDEQFF	TGTGCCAGCAGCAAAGCTGTACCAGGGCGGGATGAGCAGTTCTTC
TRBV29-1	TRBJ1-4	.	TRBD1	CSARGQGGEKLFF	TGCAGCGCTCGGGGACAGGGCGGTGAAAAACTGTTTTTT
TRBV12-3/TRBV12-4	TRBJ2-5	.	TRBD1	CASNNRGLETQYF	TGTGCCAGCAACAACAGGGGGCTGGAGACCCAGTACTTC
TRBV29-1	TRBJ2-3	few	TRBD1	CSVEPTGGLADTQYF	TGCAGCGTGGAACCTACAGGGGGTCTTGCCGATACGCAGTATTTT
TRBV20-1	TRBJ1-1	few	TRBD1	CSARDGSGGSNTEAFF	TGCAGTGCTAGAGATGGATCAGGGGGCTCGAACACTGAAGCTTTCTTT
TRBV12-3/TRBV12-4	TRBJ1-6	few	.	CASSSDNYDSPLHF	TGTGCCAGCAGTTCGGACAATTACGATTCACCCCTCCACTTT
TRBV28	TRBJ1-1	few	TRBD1	CASRLTGLTEAFF	TGTGCCAGCAGATTGACAGGGCTCACTGAAGCTTTCTTT
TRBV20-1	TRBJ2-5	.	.	CSGQVQETQYF	TGCAGTGGGCAGGTTCAAGAGACCCAGTACTTC
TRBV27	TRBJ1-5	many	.	CASSSFSSNQPQHF	TGTGCCAGCAGTTCCTTTAGTAGCAATCAGCCCCAGCATTTT
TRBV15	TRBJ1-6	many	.	CATSRGHNGSPLHF	TGTGCCACCAGCAGAGGACATAATGGATCACCCCTCCACTTT
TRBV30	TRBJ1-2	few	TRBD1	CACDRAYGYTF	TGTGCCTGCGACAGGGCCTATGGCTACACCTTC
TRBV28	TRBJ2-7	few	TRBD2	CASIPSGRTYEQYF	TGTGCCAGCATTCCTAGCGGGAGAACCTACGAGCAGTACTTC
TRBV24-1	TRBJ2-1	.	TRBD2	CATSDAGGKMSSYNEQFF	TGTGCCACCAGTGATGCGGGGGGGAAAATGAGCTCCTACAATGAGCAGTTCTTC
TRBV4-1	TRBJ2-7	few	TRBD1	CASSQLGTGNYEQYF	TGCGCCAGCAGCCAACTCGGGACAGGGAACTACGAGCAGTACTTC
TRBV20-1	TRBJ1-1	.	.	CSAPRGTLNTEAFF	TGCAGTGCCCCTAGGGGGACGTTGAACACTGAAGCTTTCTTT
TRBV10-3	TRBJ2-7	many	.	CAISDRDEQYF	TGTGCCATCAGTGATAGGGACGAGCAGTACTTC
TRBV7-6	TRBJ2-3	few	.	CASSLGTRWADTQYF	TGTGCCAGCAGCTTAGGCACCAGGTGGGCAGATACGCAGTATTTT
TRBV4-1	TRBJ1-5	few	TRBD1	CASSRQGFGVQPQHF	TGCGCCAGCAGCCGACAGGGATTCGGGGTTCAGCCCCAGCATTTT
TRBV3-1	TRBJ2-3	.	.	CASSRLWAAGIDTQYF	TGTGCCAGCAGCCGCCTTTGGGCGGCAGGAATAGATACGCAGTATTTT
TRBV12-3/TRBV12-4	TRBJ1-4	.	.	CASSDEVGEKLFF	TGTGCCAGCAGCGACGAGGTTGGTGAAAAACTGTTTTTT
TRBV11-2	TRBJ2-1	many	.	CASSLTPYNEQFF	TGTGCCAGCAGCTTAACCCCATACAATGAGCAGTTCTTC
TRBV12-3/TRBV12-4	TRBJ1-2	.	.	CASSLTASSSANYGYTF	TGTGCCAGCAGTTTAACGGCCAGCTCGTCAGCTAACTATGGCTACACCTTC
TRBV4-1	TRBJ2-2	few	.	CASSQAAMGLNTGELFF	TGCGCCAGCAGCCAAGCAGCAATGGGCTTAAACACCGGGGAGCTGTTTTTT
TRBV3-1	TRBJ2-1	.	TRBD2	CASSQDLSGGRNEQFF	TGTGCCAGCAGCCAAGATCTGAGCGGGGGGCGCAATGAGCAGTTCTTC
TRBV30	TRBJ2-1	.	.	CAWSVRAAYNEQFF	TGTGCCTGGAGTGTTCGGGCAGCCTACAATGAGCAGTTCTTC
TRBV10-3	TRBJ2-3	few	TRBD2	CAISEPAGGQTDTQYF	TGTGCCATCAGTGAGCCAGCGGGGGGGCAGACAGATACGCAGTATTTT
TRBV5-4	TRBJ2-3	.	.	CASSAVWGDTQYF	TGTGCCAGCAGCGCCGTATGGGGCGATACGCAGTATTTT